These T cell receptor beta chains were read from a single sample in a study of CD8 T cells in Susac syndrome. TCRdb reprocessed the immunoSEQ multiplex PCR reads with MiXCR, giving one entry per CDR3 protein. The repertoire includes some 150,000 distinct CDR3 sequences, about 95% of them detected once, and 0.16% sits in the top ten. The sequenced sample consisted of CD4+ T cells from PBMCs. These receptors originate from a human donor with Susac syndrome. Each CDR3 is given with its conserved first and last residue. The D gene is left open where the match is weak. Clone size is stated in some rows and not others, as once, few, many or a class when expanded.

>NA|TRBV6-6|TRBJ1-4|14|TRBD1
CASRNRDSNEKLFF
TGTGCCAGCAGGAACCGGGACAGTAATGAAAAACTGTTTTTT
>once|TRBV12-3/TRBV12-4|TRBJ1-1|12|NA
CASSFRRDKAFF
TGTGCCAGCAGTTTCCGCAGGGATAAGGCTTTCTTT
>NA|TRBV5-6|TRBJ1-6|16|TRBD1
CASSTTGTGGGSPLHF
TGTGCCAGCAGTACCACCGGGACAGGGGGCGGTTCACCCCTCCACTTT
>NA|TRBV27|TRBJ2-2|14|TRBD2
CASSRTGGTGELFF
TGTGCCAGCAGTCGGACGGGGGGCACCGGGGAGCTGTTTTTT
>NA|TRBV6-5|TRBJ1-4|17|NA
CASSFGTRNLANEKLFF
TGTGCCAGCAGTTTCGGGACAAGGAATCTCGCTAATGAAAAACTGTTTTTT
>NA|TRBV20-1|TRBJ2-7|12|NA
CSADDSQYEQYF
TGCAGTGCGGACGACAGTCAGTACGAGCAGTACTTC
>NA|TRBV20-1|TRBJ1-2|11|NA
CSARRAAGYTF
TGCAGTGCTAGACGGGCAGCTGGCTACACCTTC
>NA|TRBV20-1|TRBJ2-3|13|TRBD2
CSARKRGGDTQYF
TGCAGTGCTAGGAAGCGGGGGGGCGATACGCAGTATTTT
>once|TRBV24-1|TRBJ2-5|13|NA
CATSGLDPETQYF
TGTGCCACCAGTGGTTTGGACCCAGAGACCCAGTACTTC
>NA|TRBV10-3|TRBJ1-2|12|NA
CAISENLYGYTF
TGTGCCATCAGTGAGAATCTCTATGGCTACACCTTC
>once|TRBV12-5|TRBJ2-4|14|TRBD1
CASGPGTGENIQYF
TGTGCTAGTGGTCCCGGGACAGGCGAAAACATTCAGTACTTC
>NA|TRBV5-4|TRBJ2-7|16|NA
CASSPEKGLISYEQYF
TGTGCCAGCAGCCCTGAGAAGGGGCTTATCTCCTACGAGCAGTACTTC
>NA|TRBV12-3/TRBV12-4|TRBJ2-2|16|TRBD1
CASRLRQGAHPGELFF
TGTGCCAGCAGACTTCGACAGGGGGCGCATCCCGGGGAGCTGTTTTTT
>NA|TRBV9|TRBJ2-2|16|TRBD2
CASSRTSGSAAGELFF
TGTGCCAGCAGCCGGACTAGCGGGTCCGCGGCCGGGGAGCTGTTTTTT
>NA|TRBV18|TRBJ2-6|20|TRBD1
CASSPRHLGTGSSGANVLTF
TGTGCCAGCTCACCACGTCATCTGGGGACAGGGTCCTCTGGGGCCAACGTCCTGACTTTC
>NA|TRBV12-3/TRBV12-4|TRBJ1-2|12|NA
CASSLLGGGYTF
TGTGCCAGCAGTTTATTGGGGGGTGGCTACACCTTC
>NA|TRBV20-1|TRBJ2-7|12|NA
CSARRGLAEQYF
TGCAGTGCTAGAAGAGGGTTGGCCGAGCAGTACTTC
>NA|TRBV3-1|TRBJ2-1|15|NA
CASSQVTGPYNEQFF
TGTGCCAGCAGCCAAGTTACGGGGCCCTACAATGAGCAGTTCTTC
>NA|TRBV27|TRBJ2-1|16|TRBD2
CASSSGTSGAPNEQFF
TGTGCCAGCAGTTCGGGGACTAGCGGGGCCCCTAATGAGCAGTTCTTC
>NA|TRBV7-2|TRBJ2-1|14|NA
CASSPAATYNEQFF
TGTGCCAGCAGCCCCGCCGCCACCTACAATGAGCAGTTCTTC
>NA|TRBV29-1|TRBJ2-7|14|TRBD1
CSVARTGSTYEQYF
TGCAGCGTTGCCAGGACAGGGAGTACCTACGAGCAGTACTTC
>NA|TRBV25-1|TRBJ2-3|16|NA
CASSEYSTGRTDTQYF
TGTGCCAGCAGTGAATACTCCACCGGACGCACAGATACGCAGTATTTT
>NA|TRBV15|TRBJ2-1|15|TRBD2
CATSSPSGGADEQFF
TGTGCCACCAGCAGTCCTAGCGGGGGGGCGGATGAGCAGTTCTTC
>once|TRBV5-4|TRBJ1-6|15|TRBD1
CASSGKQGAGAPLHF
TGTGCCAGCAGCGGCAAACAGGGGGCCGGGGCACCCCTCCACTTT
>NA|TRBV9|TRBJ2-1|13|NA
CASSVVGSPKKFF
TGTGCCAGCAGCGTAGTCGGTAGCCCCAAGAAGTTCTTC
>once|TRBV20-1|TRBJ1-5|16|NA
CSASASDIGLNQPQHF
TGCAGTGCTAGTGCGTCTGACATCGGTCTCAATCAGCCCCAGCATTTT
>NA|TRBV19|TRBJ2-2|13|NA
CASRETNTGELFF
TGTGCCAGTAGAGAGACGAACACCGGGGAGCTGTTTTTT
>NA|TRBV20-1|TRBJ2-3|13|NA
CSARDQHTDTQYF
TGCAGTGCTAGGGACCAACACACAGATACGCAGTATTTT
>NA|TRBV12-3/TRBV12-4|TRBJ2-5|14|NA
CASSQDGLRETQYF
TGTGCCAGCAGCCAAGATGGGCTCCGGGAGACCCAGTACTTC
>NA|TRBV11-2|TRBJ1-5|15|TRBD1
CASSLGDRGSQPQHF
TGTGCCAGCAGCTTGGGGGACAGGGGTAGTCAGCCCCAGCATTTT
>NA|TRBV6-2/TRBV6-3|TRBJ2-2|12|NA
CASSYVGGELFF
TGTGCCAGCAGTTACGTGGGCGGGGAGCTGTTTTTT
>NA|TRBV3-1|TRBJ2-3|14|NA
CASTPPGHTDTQYF
TGTGCCAGCACACCCCCGGGGCACACAGATACGCAGTATTTT
>NA|TRBV7-2|TRBJ1-5|15|NA
CASSFPGVGNQPQHF
TGTGCCAGCAGCTTCCCCGGCGTCGGGAATCAGCCCCAGCATTTT
>NA|TRBV20-1|TRBJ2-7|12|TRBD2
CSALTSEYEQYF
TGCAGTGCTCTGACTAGCGAGTACGAGCAGTACTTC
>NA|TRBV7-9|TRBJ1-1|14|NA
CASSLQIMNTEAFF
TGTGCCAGCAGCCTACAGATCATGAACACTGAAGCTTTCTTT
>NA|TRBV24-1|TRBJ2-1|18|TRBD2
CATSDSRPGLAGAGEQFF
TGTGCCACCAGTGATTCTCGGCCGGGACTAGCGGGGGCAGGGGAGCAGTTCTTC
>NA|TRBV11-1|TRBJ2-5|15|NA
CASSSPNEPQETQYF
TGTGCCAGCAGCTCCCCCAACGAGCCACAAGAGACCCAGTACTTC
>NA|TRBV5-1|TRBJ2-5|17|TRBD2
CASSIAGGGAGQETQYF
TGCGCCAGCAGCATCGCGGGAGGGGGGGCTGGCCAAGAGACCCAGTACTTC
>NA|TRBV20-1|TRBJ1-2|12|NA
CSATRRGEGYTF
TGCAGTGCCACTCGGCGGGGTGAAGGCTACACCTTC
>NA|TRBV18|TRBJ2-1|15|NA
CASSPATLTYNEQFF
TGTGCCAGCTCACCGGCGACGTTGACCTACAATGAGCAGTTCTTC
>NA|TRBV18|TRBJ1-5|17|TRBD1
CASSPLPNRGRNQPQHF
TGTGCCAGCTCACCATTGCCTAACAGGGGGCGCAATCAGCCCCAGCATTTT
>NA|TRBV20-1|TRBJ2-1|13|TRBD2
CSAPGLANNEQFF
TGCAGTGCTCCCGGACTAGCGAACAATGAGCAGTTCTTC
>NA|TRBV7-2|TRBJ2-6|16|TRBD2
CASSLVGGGGANVLTF
TGTGCCAGCAGCTTAGTCGGGGGGGGAGGGGCCAACGTCCTGACTTTC
>NA|TRBV12-3/TRBV12-4|TRBJ2-5|15|NA
CASSPPRTYQETQYF
TGTGCCAGCAGTCCCCCTAGGACATACCAAGAGACCCAGTACTTC
>NA|TRBV7-2|TRBJ2-2|15|NA
CASSSGSVSAGELFF
TGTGCCAGCAGCTCAGGGTCCGTTTCGGCCGGGGAGCTGTTTTTT
>NA|TRBV6-5|TRBJ2-3|15|NA
CASSYDFWGTDTQYF
TGTGCCAGCAGTTACGATTTTTGGGGCACAGATACGCAGTATTTT
>NA|TRBV5-4|TRBJ1-3|13|NA
CASWDWGGNTIYF
TGTGCCAGCTGGGACTGGGGAGGAAACACCATATATTTT
>NA|TRBV20-1|TRBJ1-1|14|NA
CSAIPGHLNTEAFF
TGCAGTGCAATCCCGGGACATCTGAACACTGAAGCTTTCTTT
>NA|TRBV27|TRBJ2-7|14|TRBD2
CASSLRTSRSEQYF
TGTGCCAGCAGTCTAAGGACTAGCCGAAGCGAGCAGTACTTC
>NA|TRBV15|TRBJ2-5|19|TRBD2
CATSRDSSGGVPSAKTQYF
TGTGCCACCAGCAGAGATTCCAGCGGGGGGGTCCCCTCGGCAAAGACCCAGTACTTC
>few|TRBV9|TRBJ2-4|13|NA
CASSRSSGNIQYF
TGTGCCAGCAGCCGATCATCGGGGAACATTCAGTACTTC
>NA|TRBV12-3/TRBV12-4|TRBJ1-1|14|NA
CASRSLGQNTEAFF
TGTGCCAGCAGGTCCCTAGGACAGAACACTGAAGCTTTCTTT
>NA|TRBV20-1|TRBJ2-1|15|TRBD2
CSARGASGVYNEQFF
TGCAGTGCTAGAGGGGCCAGCGGGGTCTACAATGAGCAGTTCTTC
>once|TRBV4-2|TRBJ2-2|18|NA
CASSQGRGALAYTGELFF
TGTGCCAGCAGCCAAGGACGGGGCGCCCTAGCTTACACCGGGGAGCTGTTTTTT